This T cell receptor beta chain is from a study of preoperative IRX-2 immunotherapy in early breast cancer (dated by TCRdb to the late 2010s). The library was generated by the immunoSEQ multiplex PCR assay. In its TCRdb copy, this immuneACCESS table keeps in-frame sequences only and misses some clones. Where compared with another copy, unresolved V genes explain less than half of these, and the others have no known cause. This sample is represented by more than 25,000 clones; 90% of them were singletons. The ten largest clones take up 9.8% of the sample. As to this clone: Its antigen has not been determined. No base qualities exist here, and no much larger clone lies one base off it.

The treatment or condition label, read with the paper, signifies: preoperative locoregional IRX-2 cytokine immunotherapy. The samples were obtained from a phase Ib study that tested preoperative, locoregional IRX-2 cytokine immunotherapy designed to prime immune responses. The donors were early-stage breast cancer patients who were given IRX-2 prior to surgery. The V and J ends are trimmed by 1 base and 5 bases, leaving 11 bases between them. The CDR3 has 14 amino acids, counting the end cysteine and phenylalanine. The retained sequence is limited to the CDR3, 42 bases, with the frame set at the first base. As encoded in the germline V gene, CDR1 is SGHTA while CDR2 is FQGNSA.

This sample was obtained from a patient treated with IRX-2 immunotherapy. This sequence was found in a human donor with breast cancer. Recombination linked TRBV7-2 to TRBJ2-5, with no D gene named confidently. The sequenced DNA is TGTGCCAGCAGCTTAGGGGGTGTTGGCGAGACCCAGTACTTC. Translated, this gives CASSLGGVGETQYF. The CDR3 plus the reference TRBV7-2 and TRBJ2-5 genes for the other parts give the full variable domain: GAGVSQSPSNKVTEKGKDVELRCDPISGHTALYWYRQSLGQGLEFLIYFQGNSAPDKSGLPSDRFSAERTGGSVSTLTIQRTQQEDSAVYLCASSLGGVGETQYFGPGTRLLVL.